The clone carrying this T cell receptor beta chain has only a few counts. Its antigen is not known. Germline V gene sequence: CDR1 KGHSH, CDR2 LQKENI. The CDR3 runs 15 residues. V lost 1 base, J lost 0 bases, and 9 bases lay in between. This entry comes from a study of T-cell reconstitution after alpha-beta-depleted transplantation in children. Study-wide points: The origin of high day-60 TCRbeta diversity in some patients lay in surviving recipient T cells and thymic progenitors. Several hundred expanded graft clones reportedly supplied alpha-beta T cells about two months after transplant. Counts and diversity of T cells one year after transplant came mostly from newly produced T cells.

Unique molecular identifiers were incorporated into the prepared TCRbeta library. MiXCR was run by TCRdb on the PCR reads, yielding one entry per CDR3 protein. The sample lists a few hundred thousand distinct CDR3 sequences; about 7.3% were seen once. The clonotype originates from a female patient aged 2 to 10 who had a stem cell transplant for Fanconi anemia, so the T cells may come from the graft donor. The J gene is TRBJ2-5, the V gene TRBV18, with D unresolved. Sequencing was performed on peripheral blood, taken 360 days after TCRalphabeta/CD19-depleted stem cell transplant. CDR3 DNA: TGTGCCAGCTCACCACGTTCGGATTACCAAGAGACCCAGTACTTC. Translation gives CASSPRSDYQETQYF.